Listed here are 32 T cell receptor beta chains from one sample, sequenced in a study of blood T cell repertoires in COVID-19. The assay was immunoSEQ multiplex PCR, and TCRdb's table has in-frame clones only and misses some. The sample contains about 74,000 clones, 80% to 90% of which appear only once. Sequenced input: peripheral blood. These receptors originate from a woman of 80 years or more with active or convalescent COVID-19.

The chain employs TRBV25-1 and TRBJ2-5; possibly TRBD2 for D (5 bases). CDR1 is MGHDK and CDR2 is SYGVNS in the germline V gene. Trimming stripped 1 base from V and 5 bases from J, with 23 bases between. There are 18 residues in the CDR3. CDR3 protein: CASSEWRSGGGLGETQYF. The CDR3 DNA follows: TGTGCCAGCAGTGAATGGAGATCTGGAGGCGGGCTGGGGGAGACCCAGTACTTC.

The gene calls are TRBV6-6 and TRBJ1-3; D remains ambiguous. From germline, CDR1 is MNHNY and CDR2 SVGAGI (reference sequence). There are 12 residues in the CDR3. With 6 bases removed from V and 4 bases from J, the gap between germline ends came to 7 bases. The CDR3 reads CASRSRGNTIYF. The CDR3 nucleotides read TGTGCCAGCAGGTCCAGAGGAAACACCATATATTTT.

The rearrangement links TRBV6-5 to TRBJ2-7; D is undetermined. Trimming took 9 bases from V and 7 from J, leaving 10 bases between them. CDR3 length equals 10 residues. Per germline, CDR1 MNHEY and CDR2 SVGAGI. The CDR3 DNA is TGTGCCAGTCGACTCGGGGAGCAGTACTTC. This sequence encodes CASRLGEQYF.

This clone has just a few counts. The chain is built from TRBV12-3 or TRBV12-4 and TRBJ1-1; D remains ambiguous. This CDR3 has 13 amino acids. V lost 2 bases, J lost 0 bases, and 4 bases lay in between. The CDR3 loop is CASSLTVNTEAFF. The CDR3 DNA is TGTGCCAGCAGTTTAACGGTGAACACTGAAGCTTTCTTT.

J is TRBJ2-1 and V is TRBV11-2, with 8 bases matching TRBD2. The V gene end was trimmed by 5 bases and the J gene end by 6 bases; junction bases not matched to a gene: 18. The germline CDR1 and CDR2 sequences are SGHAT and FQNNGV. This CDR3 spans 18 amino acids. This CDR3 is CASSNTLGSGRAANEQFF. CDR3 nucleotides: TGTGCCAGCAGCAATACACTAGGATCCGGGAGGGCTGCCAATGAGCAGTTCTTC. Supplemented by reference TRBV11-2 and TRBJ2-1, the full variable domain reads EAGVAQSPRYKIIEKRQSVAFWCNPISGHATLYWYQQILGQGPKLLIQFQNNGVVDDSQLPKDRFSAERLKGVDSTLKIQPAKLEDSAVYLCASSNTLGSGRAANEQFFGPGTRLTVL.

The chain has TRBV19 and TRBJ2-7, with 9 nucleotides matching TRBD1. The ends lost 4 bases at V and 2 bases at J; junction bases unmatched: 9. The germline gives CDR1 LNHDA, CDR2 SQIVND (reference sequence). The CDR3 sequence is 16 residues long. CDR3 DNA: TGTGCCAGTAGTAGTATCCGGGACAGGGTTCCCTACGAGCAGTACTTC. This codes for CASSSIRDRVPYEQYF.

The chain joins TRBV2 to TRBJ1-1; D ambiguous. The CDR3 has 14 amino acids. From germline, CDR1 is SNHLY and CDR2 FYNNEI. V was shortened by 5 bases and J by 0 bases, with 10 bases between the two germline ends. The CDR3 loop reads CASSSSGMNTEAFF. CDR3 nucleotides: TGTGCCAGCAGTTCCAGCGGGATGAACACTGAAGCTTTCTTT.

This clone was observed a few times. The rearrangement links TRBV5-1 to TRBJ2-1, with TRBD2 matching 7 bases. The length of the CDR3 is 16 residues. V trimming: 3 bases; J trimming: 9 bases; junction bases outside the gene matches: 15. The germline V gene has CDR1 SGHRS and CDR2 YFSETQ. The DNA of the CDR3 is TGCGCCAGCAGCTATGCCCCACGGTCGGGAGGTGGTGAGCAGTTCTTC. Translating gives CASSYAPRSGGGEQFF.

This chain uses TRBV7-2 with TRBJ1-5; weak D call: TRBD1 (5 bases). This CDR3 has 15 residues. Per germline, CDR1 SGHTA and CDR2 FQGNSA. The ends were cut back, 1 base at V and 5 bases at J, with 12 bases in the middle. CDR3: CASSLDWGDDQPQHF. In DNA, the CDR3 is TGTGCCAGCAGCTTAGACTGGGGGGACGATCAGCCCCAGCATTTT.

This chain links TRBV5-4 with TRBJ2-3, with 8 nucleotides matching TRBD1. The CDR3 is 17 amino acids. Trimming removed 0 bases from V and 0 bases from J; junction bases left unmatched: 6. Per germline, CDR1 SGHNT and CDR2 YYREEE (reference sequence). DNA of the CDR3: TGTGCCAGCAGCTTGGTGGGGGACAGGACTAGCACAGATACGCAGTATTTT. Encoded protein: CASSLVGDRTSTDTQYF.

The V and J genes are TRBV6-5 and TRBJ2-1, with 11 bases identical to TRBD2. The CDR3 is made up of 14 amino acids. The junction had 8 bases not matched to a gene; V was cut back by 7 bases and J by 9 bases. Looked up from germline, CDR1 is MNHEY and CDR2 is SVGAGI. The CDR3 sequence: CASTPTSGIGEQFF. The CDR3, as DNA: TGTGCCAGCACCCCGACTAGCGGGATTGGTGAGCAGTTCTTC.

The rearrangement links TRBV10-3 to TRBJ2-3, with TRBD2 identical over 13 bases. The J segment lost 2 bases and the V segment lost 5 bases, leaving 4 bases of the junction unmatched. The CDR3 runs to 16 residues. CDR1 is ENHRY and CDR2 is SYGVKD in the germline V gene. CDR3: CAISTGLAGVTDTQYF. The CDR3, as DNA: TGTGCCATCAGTACCGGACTAGCGGGGGTCACAGATACGCAGTATTTT.

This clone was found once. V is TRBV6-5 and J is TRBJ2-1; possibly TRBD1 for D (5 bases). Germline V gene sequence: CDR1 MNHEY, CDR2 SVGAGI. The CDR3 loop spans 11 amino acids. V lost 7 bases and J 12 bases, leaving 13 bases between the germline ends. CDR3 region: CASNAQGRQFF. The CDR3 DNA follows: TGTGCCAGCAATGCCCAGGGCCGGCAGTTCTTC.

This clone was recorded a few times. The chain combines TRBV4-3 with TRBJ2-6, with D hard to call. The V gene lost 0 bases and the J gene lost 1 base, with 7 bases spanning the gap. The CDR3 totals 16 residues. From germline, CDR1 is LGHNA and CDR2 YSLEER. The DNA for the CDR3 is TGCGCCAGCAGCCAAGATCAGAATTCTGGGGCCAACGTCCTGACTTTC. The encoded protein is CASSQDQNSGANVLTF.

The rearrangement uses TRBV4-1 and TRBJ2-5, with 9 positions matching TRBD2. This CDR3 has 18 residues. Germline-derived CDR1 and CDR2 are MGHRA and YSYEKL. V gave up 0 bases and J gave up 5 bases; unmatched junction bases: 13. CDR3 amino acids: CASSQDPAGGGGWETQYF. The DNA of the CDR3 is TGCGCCAGCAGCCAAGATCCAGCGGGGGGCGGGGGTTGGGAGACCCAGTACTTC.

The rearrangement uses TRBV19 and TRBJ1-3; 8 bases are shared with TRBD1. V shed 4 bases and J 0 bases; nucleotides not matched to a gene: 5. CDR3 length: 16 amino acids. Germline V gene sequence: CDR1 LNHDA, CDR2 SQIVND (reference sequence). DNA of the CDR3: TGTGCCAGTAGTAAACCCACAGGGGGCTCTGGAAACACCATATATTTT. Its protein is CASSKPTGGSGNTIYF.

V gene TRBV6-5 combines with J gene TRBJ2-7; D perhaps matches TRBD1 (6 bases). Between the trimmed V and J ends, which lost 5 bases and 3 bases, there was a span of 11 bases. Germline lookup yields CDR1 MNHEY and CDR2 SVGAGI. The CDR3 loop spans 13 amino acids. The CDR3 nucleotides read TGTGCCAGCAGTAGCGGACAGTACTACGAGCAGTACTTC. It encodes CASSSGQYYEQYF.

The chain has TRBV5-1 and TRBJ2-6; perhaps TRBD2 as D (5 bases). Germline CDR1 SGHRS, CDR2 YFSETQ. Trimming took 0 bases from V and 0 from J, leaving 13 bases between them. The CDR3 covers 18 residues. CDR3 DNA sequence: TGCGCCAGCAGCTTGGATGGCAGTGGACTCTCTGGGGCCAACGTCCTGACTTTC. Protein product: CASSLDGSGLSGANVLTF.

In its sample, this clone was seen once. CDR3 nucleotides: TGTGCCAGCAGCACTCAGGGGGAGAGCAATCAGCCCCAGCATTTT. The encoded protein is CASSTQGESNQPQHF. V and J are TRBV21-1 and TRBJ1-5; TRBD1 is the table's D call and was not checked against the DNA. TRBV21-1 is a pseudogene segment. The length of the CDR3 is 15 residues.

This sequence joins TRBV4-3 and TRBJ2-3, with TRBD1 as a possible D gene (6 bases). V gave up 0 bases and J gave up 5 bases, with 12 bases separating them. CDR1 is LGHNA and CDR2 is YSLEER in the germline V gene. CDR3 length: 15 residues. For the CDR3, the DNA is TGCGCCAGCAGCCAAGAGACAGGTTCGGTAGATACGCAGTATTTT. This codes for CASSQETGSVDTQYF.

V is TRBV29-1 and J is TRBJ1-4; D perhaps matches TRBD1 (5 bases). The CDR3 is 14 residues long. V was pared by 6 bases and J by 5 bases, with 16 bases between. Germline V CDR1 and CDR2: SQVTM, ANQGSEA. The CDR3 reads CSVSPGRENEKLFF. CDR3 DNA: TGCAGCGTCTCCCCCGGCAGGGAAAATGAAAAACTGTTTTTT.

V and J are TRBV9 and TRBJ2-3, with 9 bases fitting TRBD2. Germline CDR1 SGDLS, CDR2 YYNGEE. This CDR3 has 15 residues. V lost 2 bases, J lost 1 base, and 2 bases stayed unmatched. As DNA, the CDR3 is TGTGCCAGCAGCGTCGCTAGCGGGGGCACAGATACGCAGTATTTT. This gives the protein CASSVASGGTDTQYF.

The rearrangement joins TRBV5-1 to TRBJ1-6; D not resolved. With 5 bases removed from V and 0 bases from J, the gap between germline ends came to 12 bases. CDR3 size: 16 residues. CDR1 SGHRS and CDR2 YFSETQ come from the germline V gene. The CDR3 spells CASRSTGSSYNSPLHF. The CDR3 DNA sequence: TGCGCCAGCAGATCAACGGGGAGCTCCTATAATTCACCCCTCCACTTT.

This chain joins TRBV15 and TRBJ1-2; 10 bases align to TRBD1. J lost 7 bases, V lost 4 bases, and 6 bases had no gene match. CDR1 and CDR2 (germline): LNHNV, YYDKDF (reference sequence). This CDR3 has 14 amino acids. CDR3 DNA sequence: TGTGCCACCAGCAACCGACAGGGGGCGGGTGGCTACACCTTC. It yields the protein CATSNRQGAGGYTF.

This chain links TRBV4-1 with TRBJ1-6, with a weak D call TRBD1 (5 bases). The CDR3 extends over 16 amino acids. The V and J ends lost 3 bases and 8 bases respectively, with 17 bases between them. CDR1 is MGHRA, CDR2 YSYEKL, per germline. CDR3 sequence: CASSQTTVVSDSPLHF. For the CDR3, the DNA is TGCGCCAGCAGCCAGACGACAGTGGTGTCGGATTCACCCCTCCACTTT.

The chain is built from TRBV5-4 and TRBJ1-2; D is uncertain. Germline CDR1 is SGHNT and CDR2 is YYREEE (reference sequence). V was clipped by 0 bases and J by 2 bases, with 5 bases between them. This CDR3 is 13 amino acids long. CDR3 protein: CASSLEQNYGYTF. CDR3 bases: TGTGCCAGCAGCTTGGAACAGAACTATGGCTACACCTTC.

CDR3 loop: CASSYTSGGAWETQYF. The CDR3 DNA follows: TGTGCCAGCAGTTACACTAGCGGGGGGGCTTGGGAGACCCAGTACTTC. This chain connects TRBV6-5 to TRBJ2-5, with TRBD2 matching over 13 bases. Trimming removed 2 bases from V and 5 bases from J; junction bases left unmatched: 5. The length of the CDR3 is 16 residues. Per the germline V gene, CDR1 is MNHEY and CDR2 is SVGAGI.

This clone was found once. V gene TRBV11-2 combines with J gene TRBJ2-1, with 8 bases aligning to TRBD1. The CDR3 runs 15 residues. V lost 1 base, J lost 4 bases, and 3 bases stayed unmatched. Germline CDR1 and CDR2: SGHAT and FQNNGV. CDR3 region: CASSLVTGVYNEQFF. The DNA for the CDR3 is TGTGCCAGCAGCTTAGTGACAGGGGTATACAATGAGCAGTTCTTC.

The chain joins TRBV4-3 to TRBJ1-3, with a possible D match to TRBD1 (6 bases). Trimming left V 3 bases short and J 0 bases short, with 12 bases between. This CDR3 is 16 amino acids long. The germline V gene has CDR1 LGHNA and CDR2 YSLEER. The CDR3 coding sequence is TGCGCCAGCAGCCATAACAGGGCCTCCTCTGGAAACACCATATATTTT. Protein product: CASSHNRASSGNTIYF.

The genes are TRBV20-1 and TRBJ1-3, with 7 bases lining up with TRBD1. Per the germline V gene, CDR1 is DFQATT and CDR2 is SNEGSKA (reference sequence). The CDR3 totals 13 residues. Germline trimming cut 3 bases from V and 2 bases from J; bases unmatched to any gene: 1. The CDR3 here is CSASGTAGNTIYF. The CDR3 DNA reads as TGCAGTGCTAGTGGGACAGCTGGAAACACCATATATTTT.

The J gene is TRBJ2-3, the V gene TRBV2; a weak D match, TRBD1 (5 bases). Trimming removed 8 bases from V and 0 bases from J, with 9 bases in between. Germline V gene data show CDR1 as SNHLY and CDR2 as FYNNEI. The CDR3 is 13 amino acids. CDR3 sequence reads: CASSTASTDTQYF. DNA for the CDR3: TGTGCCAGCTCGACAGCCAGCACAGATACGCAGTATTTT.

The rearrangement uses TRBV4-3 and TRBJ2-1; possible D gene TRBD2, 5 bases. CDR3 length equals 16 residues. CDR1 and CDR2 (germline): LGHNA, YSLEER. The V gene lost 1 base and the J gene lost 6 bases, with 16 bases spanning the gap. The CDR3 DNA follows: TGCGCCAGCAGCCAAGGGGGAGTCGAGCCACCCAATGAGCAGTTCTTC. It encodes CASSQGGVEPPNEQFF.